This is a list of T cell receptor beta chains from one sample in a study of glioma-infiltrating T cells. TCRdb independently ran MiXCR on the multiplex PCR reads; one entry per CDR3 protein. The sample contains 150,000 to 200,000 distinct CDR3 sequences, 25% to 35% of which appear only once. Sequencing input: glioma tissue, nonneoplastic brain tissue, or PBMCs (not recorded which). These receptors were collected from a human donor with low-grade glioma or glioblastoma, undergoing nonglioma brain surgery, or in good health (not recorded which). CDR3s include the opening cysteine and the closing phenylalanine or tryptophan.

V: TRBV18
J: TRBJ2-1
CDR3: CASSPPASRRPYEQFF

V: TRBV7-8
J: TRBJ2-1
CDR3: CAISVVPSGSLNEQFF

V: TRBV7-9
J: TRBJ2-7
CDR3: CASSPQADSSYEQYF

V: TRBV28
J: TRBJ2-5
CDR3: CASSFSGEGAIETQYF

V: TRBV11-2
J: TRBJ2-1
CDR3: CASSLVAGKSYNEQFF

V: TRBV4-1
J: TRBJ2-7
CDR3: CASSQESGLAGDEQYF

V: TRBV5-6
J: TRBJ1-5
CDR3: CASSLGDSGAQHF

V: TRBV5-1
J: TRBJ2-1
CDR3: CASSLSVQEYEQFF

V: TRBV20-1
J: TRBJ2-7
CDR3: CSARGQGGSYEQYF

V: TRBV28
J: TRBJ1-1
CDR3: CASSGDRGNMNTEAFF

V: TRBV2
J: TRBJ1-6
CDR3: CASRSGLRNSPLHF

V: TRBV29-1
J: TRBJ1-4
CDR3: CSVEMGANEKLFF

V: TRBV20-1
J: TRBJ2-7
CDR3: CSAGLTGGNDEQYF

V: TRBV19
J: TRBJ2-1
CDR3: CAGRGGGSSYNEQFF

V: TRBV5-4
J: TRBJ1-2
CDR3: CASTNSGGAYGYTF

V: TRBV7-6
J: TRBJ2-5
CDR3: CASNFYRDQETQYF

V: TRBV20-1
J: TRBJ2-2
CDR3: CSASKNRESNTGELFF

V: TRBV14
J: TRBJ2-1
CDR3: CASSQDRVSRSYNEQFF

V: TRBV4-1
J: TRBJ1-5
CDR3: CASSQDAGTGWEGQPQHF

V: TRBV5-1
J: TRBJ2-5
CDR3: CASSSGLEETQYF

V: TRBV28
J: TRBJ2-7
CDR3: CASSPWPREDLSYEQYF

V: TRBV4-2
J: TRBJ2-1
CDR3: CVSSQVPGQGYNEQFF

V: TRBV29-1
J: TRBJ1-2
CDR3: CSVGQGGDWGYTF

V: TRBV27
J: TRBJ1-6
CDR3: CASSQVRFYDNSPLHF

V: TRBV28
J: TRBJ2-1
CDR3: CASSEIWTSGTYEQFF

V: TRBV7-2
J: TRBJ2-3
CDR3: CASSLTTGNTQYF

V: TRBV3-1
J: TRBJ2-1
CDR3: CASSQVTHEQFF

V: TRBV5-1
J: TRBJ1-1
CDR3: CASSLGVSDRGPILRSPEAFF

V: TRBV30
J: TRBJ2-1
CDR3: CAWSGLGNEQFF

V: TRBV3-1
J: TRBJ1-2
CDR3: CASRQGGGSYGYTF

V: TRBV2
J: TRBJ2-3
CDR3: CASSENGRSTDTQYF

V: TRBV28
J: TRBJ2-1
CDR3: CASRSFGGPFNEQFF

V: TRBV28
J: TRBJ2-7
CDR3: CASIRGQGGTYEQYF

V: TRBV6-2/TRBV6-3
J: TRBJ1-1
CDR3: CASRKLQGGTEAFF

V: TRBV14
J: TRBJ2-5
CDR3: CASSQGIGGRKETQYF

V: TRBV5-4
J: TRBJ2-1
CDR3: CASSSNRVTYNEQFF

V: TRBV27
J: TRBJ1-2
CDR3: CASGEAGVYGYTF

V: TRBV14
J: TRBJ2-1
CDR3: CASGNNEQFF

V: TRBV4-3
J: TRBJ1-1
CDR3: CASRKGGGMGTEAFF

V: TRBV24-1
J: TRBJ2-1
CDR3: CATSDLYRGYDNEQFF

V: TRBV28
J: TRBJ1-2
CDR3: CASSPGQTPYGYTF

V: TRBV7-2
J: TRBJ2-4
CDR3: CASSLAKGHGSIQYF

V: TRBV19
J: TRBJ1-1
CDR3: CASSPRGGEAFF

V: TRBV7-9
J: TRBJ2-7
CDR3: CASSPVAGGPNEQYF

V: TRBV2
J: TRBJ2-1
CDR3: CASSLASRYEQFF

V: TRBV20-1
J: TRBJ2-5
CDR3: CSARDSRGQETQYF

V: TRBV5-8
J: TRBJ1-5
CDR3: CASSFVGQYNQPQHF

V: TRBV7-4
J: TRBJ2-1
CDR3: CASSRQGDGTYNEQFF

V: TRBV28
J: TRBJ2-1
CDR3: CASSRGGGSYNEQFF

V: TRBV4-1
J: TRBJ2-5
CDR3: CPSSQPGVQETQYF

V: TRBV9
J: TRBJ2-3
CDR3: CASSVGRGLAGGKDTQYF

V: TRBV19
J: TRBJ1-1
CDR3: CASLPRGQNTEAFF

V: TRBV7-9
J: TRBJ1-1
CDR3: CASSLVGLGNTEAFF